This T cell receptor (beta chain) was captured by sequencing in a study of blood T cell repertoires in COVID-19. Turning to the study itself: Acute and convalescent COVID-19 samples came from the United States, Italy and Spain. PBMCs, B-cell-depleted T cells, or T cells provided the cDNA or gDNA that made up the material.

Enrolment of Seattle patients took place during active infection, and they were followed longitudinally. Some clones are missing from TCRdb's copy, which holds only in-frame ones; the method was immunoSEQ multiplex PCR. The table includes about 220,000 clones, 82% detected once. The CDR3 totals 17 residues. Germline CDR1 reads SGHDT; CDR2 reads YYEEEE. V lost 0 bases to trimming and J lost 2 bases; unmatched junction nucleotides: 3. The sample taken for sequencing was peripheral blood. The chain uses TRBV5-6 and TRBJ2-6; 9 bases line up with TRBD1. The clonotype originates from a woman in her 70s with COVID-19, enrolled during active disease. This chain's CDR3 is CASSLGTGEPGANVLTF. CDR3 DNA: TGTGCCAGCAGCTTGGGGACAGGGGAGCCTGGGGCCAACGTCCTGACTTTC.